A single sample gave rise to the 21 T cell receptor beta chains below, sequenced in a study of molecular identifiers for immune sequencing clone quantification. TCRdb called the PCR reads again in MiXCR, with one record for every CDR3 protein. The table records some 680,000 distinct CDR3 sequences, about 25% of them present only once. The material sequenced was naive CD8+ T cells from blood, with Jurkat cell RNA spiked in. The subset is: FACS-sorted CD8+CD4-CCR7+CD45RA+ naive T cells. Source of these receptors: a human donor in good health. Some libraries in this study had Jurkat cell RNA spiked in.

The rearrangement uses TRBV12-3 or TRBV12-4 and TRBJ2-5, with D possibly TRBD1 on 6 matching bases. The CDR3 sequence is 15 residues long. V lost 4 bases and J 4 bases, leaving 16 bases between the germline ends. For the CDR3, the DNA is TGTGCCAGCAGTTCCATCCGAGGGGGTCCAGAGACCCAGTACTTC. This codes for CASSSIRGGPETQYF.

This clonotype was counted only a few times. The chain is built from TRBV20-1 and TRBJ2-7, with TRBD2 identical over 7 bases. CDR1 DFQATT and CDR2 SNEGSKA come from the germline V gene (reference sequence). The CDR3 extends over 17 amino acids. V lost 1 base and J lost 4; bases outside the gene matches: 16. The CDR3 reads CSARGTSYLPERYEQYF. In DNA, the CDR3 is TGCAGTGCTAGAGGGACTAGTTATCTCCCGGAGCGGTACGAGCAGTACTTC.

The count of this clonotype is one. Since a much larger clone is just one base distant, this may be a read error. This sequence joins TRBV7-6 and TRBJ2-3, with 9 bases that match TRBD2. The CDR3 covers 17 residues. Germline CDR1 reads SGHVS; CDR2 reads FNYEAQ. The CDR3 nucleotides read TGTGCCAGCAGCTTACCGCGTAGCGGGGGAGGCACAGATGCGCAGTATTTT. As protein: CASSLPRSGGGTDAQYF.

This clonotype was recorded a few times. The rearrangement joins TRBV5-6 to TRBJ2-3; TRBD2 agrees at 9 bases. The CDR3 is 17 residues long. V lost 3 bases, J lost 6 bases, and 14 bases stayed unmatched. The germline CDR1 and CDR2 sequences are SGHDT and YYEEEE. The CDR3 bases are TGTGCCAGCAGCTCACGCTGGGGTGGCGGGGGGGCGGATACGCAGTATTTT. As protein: CASSSRWGGGGADTQYF.

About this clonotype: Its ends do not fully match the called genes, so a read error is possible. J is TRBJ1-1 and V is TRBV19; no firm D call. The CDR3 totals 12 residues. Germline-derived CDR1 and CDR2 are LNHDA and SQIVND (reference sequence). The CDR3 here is CASSIGVPDALF. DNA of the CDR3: TGTGCCAGTAGTATAGGGGTCCCTGACGCTCTCTTT. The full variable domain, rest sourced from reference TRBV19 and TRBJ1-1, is DGGITQSPKYLFRKEGQNVTLSCEQNLNHDAMYWYRQDPGQGLRLIYYSQIVNDFQKGDIAEGYSVSREKKESFPLTVTSAQKNPTAFYLCASSIGVPDALFGQGTRLTVV.

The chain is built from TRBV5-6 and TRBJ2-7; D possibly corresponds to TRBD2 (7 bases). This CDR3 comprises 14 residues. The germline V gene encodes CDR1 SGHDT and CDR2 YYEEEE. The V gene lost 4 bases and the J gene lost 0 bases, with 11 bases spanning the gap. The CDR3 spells CASSGRGASYEQYF. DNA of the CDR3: TGTGCCAGCAGCGGCCGGGGGGCCTCCTACGAGCAGTACTTC.

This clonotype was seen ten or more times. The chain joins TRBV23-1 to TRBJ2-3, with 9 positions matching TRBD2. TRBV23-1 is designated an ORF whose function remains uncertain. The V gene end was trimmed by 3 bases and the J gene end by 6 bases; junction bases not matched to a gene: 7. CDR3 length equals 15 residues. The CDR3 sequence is CASSQSLAGRDTQYF. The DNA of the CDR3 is TGCGCCAGCAGTCAGTCCCTAGCGGGGAGGGATACGCAGTATTTT.

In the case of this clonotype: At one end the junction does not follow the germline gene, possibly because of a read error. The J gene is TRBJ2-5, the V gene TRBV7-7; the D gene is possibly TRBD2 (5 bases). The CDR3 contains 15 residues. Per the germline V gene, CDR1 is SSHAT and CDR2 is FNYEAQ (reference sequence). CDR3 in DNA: TGTGCTAGCAGCTTAGAGGGTGGGCTTCAAGAGACCCAGTACTTC. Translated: CASSLEGGLQETQYF.

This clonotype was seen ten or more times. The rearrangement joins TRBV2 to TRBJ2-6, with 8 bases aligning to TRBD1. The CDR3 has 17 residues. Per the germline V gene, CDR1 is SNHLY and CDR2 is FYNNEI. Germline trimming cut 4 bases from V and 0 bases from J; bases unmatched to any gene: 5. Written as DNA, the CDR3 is TGTGCCAGCAGTGGACAGGGGATACTCTCTGGGGCCAACGTCCTGACTTTC. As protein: CASSGQGILSGANVLTF.

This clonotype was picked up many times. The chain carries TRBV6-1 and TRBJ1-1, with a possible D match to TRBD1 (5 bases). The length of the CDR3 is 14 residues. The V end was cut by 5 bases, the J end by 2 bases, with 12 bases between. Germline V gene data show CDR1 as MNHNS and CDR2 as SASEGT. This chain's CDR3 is CASSPKGFNTEAFF. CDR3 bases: TGTGCCAGCAGTCCCAAGGGGTTTAACACTGAAGCTTTCTTT.

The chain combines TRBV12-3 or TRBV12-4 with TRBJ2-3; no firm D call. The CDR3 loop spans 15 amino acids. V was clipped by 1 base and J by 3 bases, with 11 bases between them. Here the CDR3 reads CASSLEETSTDTQYF. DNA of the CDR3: TGTGCCAGCAGTTTAGAGGAAACTTCGACAGATACGCAGTATTTT.

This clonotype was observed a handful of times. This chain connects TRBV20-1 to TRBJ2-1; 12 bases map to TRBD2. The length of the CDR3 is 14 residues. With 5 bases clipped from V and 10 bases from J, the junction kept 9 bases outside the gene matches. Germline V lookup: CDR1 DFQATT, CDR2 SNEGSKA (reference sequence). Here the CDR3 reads CSAPSGGASWEQFF. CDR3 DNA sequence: TGCAGTGCTCCTAGCGGGGGGGCGTCATGGGAGCAGTTCTTC.

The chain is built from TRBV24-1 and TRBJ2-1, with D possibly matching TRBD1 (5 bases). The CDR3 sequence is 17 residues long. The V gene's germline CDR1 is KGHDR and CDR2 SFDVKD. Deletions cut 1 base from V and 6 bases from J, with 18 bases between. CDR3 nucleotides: TGTGCCACCAGTGATTTTAGTAAGGGGTACCTTAGCAATGAGCAGTTCTTC. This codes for CATSDFSKGYLSNEQFF.

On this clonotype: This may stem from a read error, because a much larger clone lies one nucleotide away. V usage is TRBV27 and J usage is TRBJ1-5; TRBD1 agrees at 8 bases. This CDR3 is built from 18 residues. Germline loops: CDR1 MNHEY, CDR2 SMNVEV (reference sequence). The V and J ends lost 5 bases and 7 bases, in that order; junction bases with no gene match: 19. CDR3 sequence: CASSRGSAAGGAEQPQHF. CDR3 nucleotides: TGTGCCAGCAGTAGAGGATCCGCGGCAGGGGGCGCAGAACAGCCCCAGCATTTT.

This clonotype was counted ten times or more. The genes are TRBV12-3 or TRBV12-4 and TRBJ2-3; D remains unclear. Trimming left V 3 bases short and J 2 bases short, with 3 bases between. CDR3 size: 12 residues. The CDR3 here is CASSLNTDTQYF. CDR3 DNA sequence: TGTGCCAGCAGTTTGAACACAGATACGCAGTATTTT.

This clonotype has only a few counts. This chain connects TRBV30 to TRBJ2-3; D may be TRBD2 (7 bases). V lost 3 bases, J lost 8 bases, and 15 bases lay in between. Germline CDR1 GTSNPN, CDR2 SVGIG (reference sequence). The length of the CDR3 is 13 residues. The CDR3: CAWRGAAGVTQYF. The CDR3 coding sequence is TGTGCCTGGAGGGGGGCCGCGGGGGTTACGCAGTATTTT.

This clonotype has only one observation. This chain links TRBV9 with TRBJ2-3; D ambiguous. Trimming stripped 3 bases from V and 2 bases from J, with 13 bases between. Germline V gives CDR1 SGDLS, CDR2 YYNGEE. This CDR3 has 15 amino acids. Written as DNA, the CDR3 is TGTGCCAGCAGCGGTGGGTTAGCCCACACAGATACGCAGTATTTT. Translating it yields CASSGGLAHTDTQYF.

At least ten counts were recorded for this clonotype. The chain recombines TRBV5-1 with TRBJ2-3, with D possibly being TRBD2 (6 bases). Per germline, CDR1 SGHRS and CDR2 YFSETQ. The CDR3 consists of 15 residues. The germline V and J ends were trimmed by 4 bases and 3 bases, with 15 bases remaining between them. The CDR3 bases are TGCGCCAGCAGCCACGGGGACTTTCGGACAGATACGCAGTATTTT. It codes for CASSHGDFRTDTQYF.

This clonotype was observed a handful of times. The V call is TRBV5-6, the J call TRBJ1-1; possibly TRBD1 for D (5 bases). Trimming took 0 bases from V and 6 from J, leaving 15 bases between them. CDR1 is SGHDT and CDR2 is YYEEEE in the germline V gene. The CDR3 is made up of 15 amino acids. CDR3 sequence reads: CASSLGRGRGAEAFF. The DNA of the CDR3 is TGTGCCAGCAGCTTGGGGAGGGGCCGGGGGGCTGAAGCTTTCTTT.

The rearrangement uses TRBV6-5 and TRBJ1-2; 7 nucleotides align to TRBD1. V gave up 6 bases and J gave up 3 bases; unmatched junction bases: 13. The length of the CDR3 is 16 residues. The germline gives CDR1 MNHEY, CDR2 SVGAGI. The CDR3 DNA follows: TGTGCCAGCAGCCCCGTCCTGGGGACAGCTCACTATGGCTACACCTTC. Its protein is CASSPVLGTAHYGYTF.

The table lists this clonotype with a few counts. The CDR3 DNA sequence: TGCAGCGTCATCATAGGGCCAGCCTACGAGCAGTACTTC. It specifies CSVIIGPAYEQYF. This chain uses TRBV29-1 with TRBJ2-7; D unresolved. This CDR3 contains 13 residues. Trimming took 6 bases from V and 2 from J, leaving 14 bases between them. Germline V gene sequence: CDR1 SQVTM, CDR2 ANQGSEA.